This entry lists 30 T cell receptor beta chains sequenced from one sample in a study of OX40 agonist ivuxolimab in advanced cancers. TCRdb keeps only in-frame clones here, not all; method: immunoSEQ multiplex PCR. This sample carries just under 55,000 clones, approximately 80% of them seen once, and the ten largest clones take roughly 4.6%. Sequencing used CD4+ or CD8+ T cells sorted from blood, obtained in a trial of the OX40 agonist ivuxolimab. These receptors were collected from an adult with an advanced solid tumor such as melanoma, head and neck, liver or kidney cancer.

The V gene is TRBV21-1, the J gene TRBJ2-2; TRBD2 is the table's D call and was not checked against the DNA. TRBV21-1 constitutes a pseudogene. The CDR3 sequence is 13 residues long. CDR3 region: CASSPRTRSELFF. Here the CDR3 DNA reads TGTGCCAGCAGCCCCCGAACTAGATCGGAGCTGTTTTTT.

This chain uses TRBV18 with TRBJ1-6, with TRBD1 matching 7 bases. CDR1 KGHSH and CDR2 LQKENI come from the germline V gene. The CDR3 runs to 14 residues. The trim removed 3 bases at V and 8 bases at J, leaving 4 bases unmatched. The CDR3 bases are TGTGCCAGCTCACCTACAGGGGTTGATTCACCCCTCCACTTT. Its translation: CASSPTGVDSPLHF.

The chain carries TRBV7-2 and TRBJ1-3; 8 bases map to TRBD1. The junction had 2 bases not matched to a gene; V was cut back by 5 bases and J by 2 bases. The CDR3 sequence is 14 residues long. Germline CDR1 is SGHTA and CDR2 is FQGNSA. This chain's CDR3 is CASSQGAAGNTIYF. The DNA for the CDR3 is TGTGCCAGCAGCCAGGGGGCGGCTGGAAACACCATATATTTT.

The rearrangement links TRBV7-9 to TRBJ2-5; perhaps TRBD1 as D (7 bases). This CDR3 region has 14 residues. Looked up from germline, CDR1 is SEHNR and CDR2 is FQNEAQ (reference sequence). V lost 6 bases and J 4 bases, leaving 15 bases between the germline ends. CDR3 sequence reads: CASRGQGGRETQYF. CDR3 bases: TGTGCCAGCAGAGGGCAGGGGGGACGAGAGACCCAGTACTTC.

This clone was counted between two and nine times. Germline is not matched at one junction end, which may reflect a read error. This chain links TRBV5-4 with TRBJ2-7; D is unresolved. CDR1 and CDR2 (germline): SGHNT, YYREEE (reference sequence). This CDR3 is 12 amino acids long. The CDR3: CASSLESAGTRF. As DNA, the CDR3 is TGTGCCAGCAGCTTGGAGTCGGCAGGAACCCGTTTC.

This clone occurred once. V and J are TRBV7-9 and TRBJ2-7; no firm D call. Trimming left V 1 base short and J 2 bases short, with 9 bases between. There are 14 residues in the CDR3. CDR1 and CDR2 (germline): SEHNR, FQNEAQ (reference sequence). CDR3 protein: CASSLGSATYEQYF. The CDR3 region has the DNA TGTGCCAGCAGCTTAGGGTCAGCTACCTACGAGCAGTACTTC.

The sample holds a few counts of this clone. The V call is TRBV12-1, the J call TRBJ2-7; the D call TRBD2 from the table was never checked on the DNA. TRBV12-1 is labeled a pseudogene. The CDR3 runs to 11 residues. The DNA of the CDR3 is TGTGCCAGCCTAGGCGAGCACGAGCAGTACTTC. Protein: CASLGEHEQYF.

The CDR3 coding sequence is TGTGCCAGCAGCCGGACTAGCGGGAGCACCTACGAGCAGTACTTC. This sequence encodes CASSRTSGSTYEQYF. The chain couples TRBV5-4 to TRBJ2-7; the match to TRBD2 covers 13 bases. The CDR3 runs to 15 residues. The V gene's germline CDR1 is SGHNT and CDR2 YYREEE (reference sequence). V gave up 4 bases and J gave up 2 bases; unmatched junction bases: 3. Full variable domain (missing parts from reference TRBV5-4 and TRBJ2-7): ETGVTQSPTHLIKTRGQQVTLRCSSQSGHNTVSWYQQALGQGPQFIFQYYREEENGRGNFPPRFSGLQFPNYSSELNVNALELDDSALYLCASSRTSGSTYEQYFGPGTRLTVT.

The chain is built from TRBV28 and TRBJ2-3, with 8 nucleotides matching TRBD2. Looked up from germline, CDR1 is MDHEN and CDR2 is SYDVKM. The CDR3 has 16 amino acids. Unmatched junction bases numbered 12, after V lost 4 bases and J lost 6 bases. CDR3 bases: TGTGCCAGCAGTTCCTCACTGGCGGGAGGATTGGATACGCAGTATTTT. Its protein is CASSSSLAGGLDTQYF.

This clone came up once. The CDR3 DNA follows: TGTGCCAGCAGCGTGGACCCGGTGGGTAATGAAAAACTGTTTTTT. Amino acid sequence: CASSVDPVGNEKLFF. V usage is TRBV9 and J usage is TRBJ1-4, with no clear D. Germline V gives CDR1 SGDLS, CDR2 YYNGEE. Trimming removed 2 bases from V and 4 bases from J, with 12 bases in between. The CDR3 is 15 amino acids.

This clone occurred once. The V call is TRBV11-2, the J call TRBJ2-1, with a tentative D call TRBD2 (5 bases). CDR1 is SGHAT and CDR2 is FQNNGV in the germline V gene. This CDR3 region has 15 residues. The V and J ends lost 7 bases and 0 bases respectively, with 13 bases between them. The CDR3 DNA sequence: TGTGCCAGCACCCTAGACCGGGGCTCCTACAATGAGCAGTTCTTC. Residues: CASTLDRGSYNEQFF.

This rearrangement joins TRBV28 to TRBJ1-4, with a possible D match to TRBD1 (5 bases). CDR1 is MDHEN, CDR2 SYDVKM, per germline. Trimming removed 4 bases at V and 3 bases at J, with 15 bases between. The CDR3 has 16 residues. This chain's CDR3 is CASSSRAGWANEKLFF. In DNA, the CDR3 is TGTGCCAGCAGTTCCCGAGCAGGGTGGGCTAATGAAAAACTGTTTTTT.

The J gene is TRBJ2-4, the V gene TRBV28, with a tentative D call TRBD1 (6 bases). Germline V CDR1 and CDR2: MDHEN, SYDVKM. The CDR3 is 14 residues long. Deletions cut 6 bases from V and 0 bases from J, with 9 bases between. CDR3 nucleotide sequence: TGTGCCAGCAGCTCACAGGGAGCCAAAAACATTCAGTACTTC. Amino acids: CASSSQGAKNIQYF.

The chain joins TRBV5-6 to TRBJ2-2, with D possibly matching TRBD1 (5 bases). CDR3 length: 15 residues. Trimming removed 4 bases from V and 4 bases from J, with 14 bases in between. Germline CDR1 SGHDT, CDR2 YYEEEE. DNA of the CDR3: TGTGCCAGCAGCCTTTGGGGCACGGGCACCGGGGAGCTGTTTTTT. Amino acid sequence: CASSLWGTGTGELFF.

This clone was detected only once. The chain employs TRBV7-2 and TRBJ1-3; TRBD1 might be the D (6 bases). V was clipped by 5 bases and J by 0 bases, with 8 bases between them. CDR1 and CDR2 from the germline V gene are SGHTA and FQGNSA. This CDR3 contains 14 residues. DNA for the CDR3: TGTGCCAGCAGCCAGGGGCTCTCTGGAAACACCATATATTTT. As protein: CASSQGLSGNTIYF.

The chain combines TRBV2 with TRBJ2-7; either TRBD1 or TRBD2 may fit D (5 bases each). Germline CDR1 is SNHLY and CDR2 is FYNNEI. The CDR3 extends over 11 amino acids. The ends were cut back, 2 bases at V and 9 bases at J, with 8 bases in the middle. The CDR3 DNA follows: TGTGCCAGCAGTGAAAGGGACGGGCAGTACTTC. It specifies CASSERDGQYF.

The CDR3 coding sequence is TGTGCCAGCAGCTCGGGCGCCCTTTACAATGAGCAGTTCTTC. Amino acid sequence: CASSSGALYNEQFF. The chain links TRBV11-2 to TRBJ2-1; the D is unclear. Germline V gene data show CDR1 as SGHAT and CDR2 as FQNNGV. V lost 4 bases to trimming and J lost 4 bases, with 11 bases between them. The CDR3 is 14 amino acids.

This sequence joins TRBV19 and TRBJ2-3; perhaps TRBD2 as D (5 bases). CDR3 length equals 14 residues. The germline V gene has CDR1 LNHDA and CDR2 SQIVND (reference sequence). Between the trimmed V and J ends, which lost 1 base and 7 bases, there was a span of 12 bases. This CDR3 reads CASSIGGSRNTQYF. The CDR3 nucleotides are TGTGCCAGTAGTATAGGAGGGTCCCGTAATACGCAGTATTTT.

The chain has TRBV14 and TRBJ1-2; a possible D gene is TRBD1 (6 bases). Deletions cut 5 bases from V and 4 bases from J, with 14 bases between. Germline V gene sequence: CDR1 SGHDN, CDR2 FVKESK. There are 14 residues in the CDR3. The CDR3, as DNA: TGTGCCAGCAGCAAAAGGGGGATCAGCTATGGCTACACCTTC. Translating gives CASSKRGISYGYTF.

J is TRBJ2-5 and V is TRBV29-1; possibly TRBD1 or TRBD2 for D (6 bases each). The ends were cut back, 1 base at V and 5 bases at J, with 14 bases in the middle. Germline values: CDR1 SQVTM, CDR2 ANQGSEA. CDR3 length: 14 amino acids. Here the CDR3 reads CSVEAVGGPETQYF. For the CDR3, the DNA is TGCAGCGTTGAAGCTGTGGGGGGCCCCGAGACCCAGTACTTC.

The chain has TRBV5-1 and TRBJ1-5; perhaps TRBD1 as D (6 bases). V was pared by 0 bases and J by 4 bases, with 11 bases between. Per the germline V gene, CDR1 is SGHRS and CDR2 is YFSETQ. This CDR3 has 15 residues. The CDR3 protein is CASSLATGSNQPQHF. The CDR3 DNA is TGCGCCAGCAGCTTGGCTACAGGGAGTAATCAGCCCCAGCATTTT.

V and J are TRBV28 and TRBJ2-4; the match to TRBD2 covers 7 bases. Per the germline V gene, CDR1 is MDHEN and CDR2 is SYDVKM. V lost 2 bases, J lost 7 bases, and 5 bases stayed unmatched. The CDR3 runs to 14 residues. Written as DNA, the CDR3 is TGTGCCAGCAGTTTACGCGGGGGATCTAACATTCAGTACTTC. Protein sequence: CASSLRGGSNIQYF.

The rearrangement uses TRBV2 and TRBJ2-3, with D unclear. V dropped 4 bases and J dropped 2 bases, with 13 bases sitting between them. This CDR3 is 15 amino acids long. Germline V CDR1 and CDR2: SNHLY, FYNNEI. The CDR3: CASSVQTPHTDTQYF. The CDR3 DNA follows: TGTGCCAGCAGTGTACAAACTCCCCACACAGATACGCAGTATTTT. The full variable domain, completed using reference TRBV2 and TRBJ2-3, is EPEVTQTPSHQVTQMGQEVILRCVPISNHLYFYWYRQILGQKVEFLVSFYNNEISEKSEIFDDQFSVERPDGSNFTLKIRSTKLEDSAMYFCASSVQTPHTDTQYFGPGTRLTVL.

V gene TRBV7-2 combines with J gene TRBJ2-3; D perhaps matches TRBD2 (5 bases). Trimming took off 0 bases at V and 8 bases at J, with 12 bases between the two ends. Germline CDR1 and CDR2: SGHTA and FQGNSA. The CDR3 totals 14 residues. CDR3 amino acids: CASSLASLARTQYF. The CDR3 coding sequence is TGTGCCAGCAGCTTAGCGAGCCTAGCCCGTACGCAGTATTTT.

The chain combines TRBV27 with TRBJ1-6; tentatively, D is TRBD1 (6 bases). The CDR3 is 15 residues long. V lost 5 bases and J 8 bases, leaving 16 bases between the germline ends. Germline CDR1 and CDR2: MNHEY and SMNVEV (reference sequence). The CDR3 nucleotides read TGTGCCAGCAGTCCCCGTGCAGGGGTGGATTCACCCCTCCACTTT. As protein: CASSPRAGVDSPLHF.

The rearrangement uses TRBV28 and TRBJ2-2, with 9 bases lining up with TRBD2. CDR1 and CDR2 (germline): MDHEN, SYDVKM. Trimming took 7 bases from V and 5 from J; bases not matched to a gene: 11. CDR3 length: 16 residues. CDR3 loop: CASTVAGAGGTGELFF. For the CDR3, the DNA is TGTGCCAGCACCGTAGCGGGAGCTGGAGGAACCGGGGAGCTGTTTTTT.

The gene calls are TRBV6-5 and TRBJ2-7, with 8 bases matching TRBD1. Trimming took 6 bases from V and 4 from J; bases not matched to a gene: 2. The CDR3 extends over 12 amino acids. Germline CDR1 and CDR2: MNHEY and SVGAGI. The CDR3 here is CASSRQGYEQYF. The CDR3 DNA sequence: TGTGCCAGCAGCCGACAGGGGTACGAGCAGTACTTC.

The chain has TRBV4-3 and TRBJ2-1, with TRBD2 as a possible D gene (5 bases). Germline V CDR1 and CDR2: LGHNA, YSLEER. The CDR3 extends over 16 amino acids. Trimming removed 4 bases from V and 2 bases from J, with 15 bases in between. The DNA of the CDR3 is TGCGCCAGCAGCCGCGACTCCGGACTCCCCTACAATGAGCAGTTCTTC. This gives the protein CASSRDSGLPYNEQFF.

In its sample, this clone was seen once. V usage is TRBV29-1 and J usage is TRBJ2-7; no clear D. The V gene lost 1 base and the J gene lost 3 bases, with 10 bases spanning the gap. This CDR3 has 13 amino acids. Germline V CDR1 and CDR2: SQVTM, ANQGSEA. CDR3 sequence (DNA): TGCAGCGTTGAAGGTGAACAGTTCTACGAGCAGTACTTC. It encodes CSVEGEQFYEQYF.

The CDR3: CASSLGGQVTDTQYF. The DNA for the CDR3 is TGTGCCAGCAGCTTAGGTGGGCAGGTCACAGATACGCAGTATTTT. V is TRBV7-6 and J is TRBJ2-3; the D is unclear. Trimming took 1 base from V and 2 from J, leaving 10 bases between them. CDR1 SGHVS and CDR2 FNYEAQ come from the germline V gene. There are 15 residues in the CDR3. Full variable domain (missing parts from reference TRBV7-6 and TRBJ2-3): GAGVSQSPRYKVTKRGQDVALRCDPISGHVSLYWYRQALGQGPEFLTYFNYEAQQDKSGLPNDRFSAERPEGSISTLTIQRTEQRDSAMYRCASSLGGQVTDTQYFGPGTRLTVL.